This TCR beta chain was profiled in a study of cytomegalovirus exposure and HLA in healthy donors. The overall study: Earlier sequencing of approximately 180 million T cells yielded roughly 100 million unique TCR beta sequences. Study-wide results and limits: It has been reported that TCR beta sequences accurately predicted the HLA-A and HLA-B alleles of most subjects. Upon later analysis, HLA-associated TCR beta chains proved more clonally expanded than other, equally common chains.

The PCR ran on 60 Vbeta and 13 Jbeta primers. Only in-frame clones appear in the TCRdb table, and some are missing; sequencing was by immunoSEQ multiplex PCR. The sample lists more than 140,000 clones, approximately 80% seen once, with 5% to 6.5% in the top ten. About this clone: The antigen is unknown.

These donors counted as nominally healthy when sampled, but unrecorded immune exposures were likely. The sequencing input was PBMCs. The sequence was obtained from a man in his thirties or forties in good health and CMV-seropositive.

CDR3 protein: CASSPTGNGYTF. CDR3 DNA: TGTGCCAGCAGTCCGACAGGGAACGGCTACACCTTC. This sequence joins TRBV27 and TRBJ1-2; 7 bases fit TRBD1. The V gene end was trimmed by 5 bases and the J gene end by 8 bases; junction bases not matched to a gene: 5. Germline V gene data show CDR1 as MNHEY and CDR2 as SMNVEV (reference sequence). The CDR3 spans 12 residues.